These T cell receptor beta chains were read from a single sample in a study of graft-versus-host responses after intestinal transplantation. Assay used: immunoSEQ multiplex PCR; TCRdb lists only in-frame clones, some missing. Of about 97,000 clones in the sample, 75% to 95% are singletons; the top ten hold 15% to 20%. The starting material was PBMCs, obtained 453 days after intestinal transplant. These receptors came from a human patient who received an intestinal transplant, so some T cells may come from the graft donor. Both conserved end residues are part of each CDR3. D genes are given only for firm matches. Clone size is shown for a subset of rows, as once, few, many or a class of expanded clone.

clone_size | j_call | d_call | cdr3_length | v_call | cdr3_nt | cdr3_aa
. | TRBJ1-2 | . | 14 | TRBV7-6 | TGTGCCAGCAGCTTAGGACCAGGAGGTGGGGGCTACACCTTC | CASSLGPGGGGYTF
. | TRBJ2-6 | . | 14 | TRBV7-3 | TGTGCCAGCAGCTATAGACAGGGGGCCAACGTCCTGACTTTC | CASSYRQGANVLTF
few | TRBJ2-7 | . | 12 | TRBV6-6 | TGTGCCAGCAGTTCGGGAGCCTACGAGCAGTACTTC | CASSSGAYEQYF
. | TRBJ2-1 | . | 15 | TRBV5-1 | TGCGCCAGCACCCTGGAGGTTAGCTCCTACAATGAGCAGTTCTTC | CASTLEVSSYNEQFF
. | TRBJ1-4 | TRBD1 | 15 | TRBV27 | TGTGCCAGCAGTCTCATACAGGGGACTAATGAAAAACTGTTTTTT | CASSLIQGTNEKLFF
. | TRBJ2-7 | . | 13 | TRBV11-2 | TGTGCCAGCAGCTTAGGTCTTTTGAACAGCCCGTACTTC | CASSLGLLNSPYF
. | TRBJ1-6 | . | 14 | TRBV7-6 | TGTGCCAGCAGCTTAGGAAGCGGAGGCTCACCCCTCCACTTT | CASSLGSGGSPLHF
. | TRBJ2-7 | . | 13 | TRBV5-5 | TGTGCCAGCGAGGGGACGGAGGGGTACGAGCAGTACTTC | CASEGTEGYEQYF
. | TRBJ2-7 | . | 13 | TRBV6-6 | TGTGCCACTTCGGTCGCAGGTACCTACGAGCAGTACTTC | CATSVAGTYEQYF
. | TRBJ2-3 | TRBD2 | 15 | TRBV6-1 | TGTGCCAGCAGTATGTCTAGCGGGGGTGCAGATACGCAGTATTTT | CASSMSSGGADTQYF
. | TRBJ1-1 | . | 13 | TRBV9 | TGTGCCAGCAGCGTAGTCCCTGGCAGGGAAGCTTTCTTT | CASSVVPGREAFF
few | TRBJ1-2 | . | 13 | TRBV6-5 | TGTGCCAGCAGTTACGGCCAGAGCTATGGCTACACCTTC | CASSYGQSYGYTF
. | TRBJ1-6 | TRBD1 | 16 | TRBV2 | TGTGCCAGCAGGGCCGGCCGGACAGGGTGGAATTCACCCCTCCACTTT | CASRAGRTGWNSPLHF
. | TRBJ1-2 | . | 15 | TRBV4-2 | TGTGCCAGCAGCCAAGATGGGGCAGCCAACTATGGCTACACCTTC | CASSQDGAANYGYTF
. | TRBJ1-2 | . | 14 | TRBV5-1 | TGCGCCAGCAGCCCGGACAGCCCTAACTATGGCTACACCTTC | CASSPDSPNYGYTF
. | TRBJ1-4 | . | 11 | TRBV5-6 | TGTGCCAGCAGCCGCGGTGAAAAACTGTTTTTT | CASSRGEKLFF
. | TRBJ1-1 | . | 13 | TRBV7-9 | TGTGCCAGCAGCTTACAGGGCGACACTGAAGCTTTCTTT | CASSLQGDTEAFF
. | TRBJ1-2 | . | 15 | TRBV27 | TGTGCCAGCAGTTTATCCCCAGTCCCTAACTATGGCTACACCTTC | CASSLSPVPNYGYTF
. | TRBJ2-7 | TRBD1 | 17 | TRBV27 | TGTGCCAGCAGTTTCCAAGGGCAGGGGGTCGCTACCTACGAGCAGTACTTC | CASSFQGQGVATYEQYF
. | TRBJ1-1 | TRBD1 | 13 | TRBV2 | TGTGCCAGCAGTGAGGACAGGGCTTTCGAAGCTTTCTTT | CASSEDRAFEAFF
. | TRBJ1-2 | . | 12 | TRBV29-1 | TGCAGCGTCCTCGAGGAATCCTATGGCTACACCTTC | CSVLEESYGYTF
. | TRBJ2-3 | . | 12 | TRBV6-6 | TGTGCCAGCAGCCCTAGCACAGATACGCAGTATTTT | CASSPSTDTQYF
. | TRBJ2-2 | TRBD2 | 17 | TRBV10-3 | TGTGCCATCAATGGCCCGGGGGGAAACGTGAACACCGGGGAGCTGTTTTTT | CAINGPGGNVNTGELFF
. | TRBJ2-7 | . | 15 | TRBV5-1 | TGCGCCAGCAGCTTGGTGACAGCCCTTACCAACGAGCAGTACTTC | CASSLVTALTNEQYF
. | TRBJ1-6 | . | 12 | TRBV6-5 | TGTGCCAGCAACTCCTATAATTCACCCCTCCACTTT | CASNSYNSPLHF
. | TRBJ1-5 | . | 13 | TRBV2 | TGTGCCAGCAGTGCGGACAGAAATCAGCCCCAGCATTTT | CASSADRNQPQHF
. | TRBJ1-6 | . | 15 | TRBV5-1 | TGCGCCAGCAGCTTGCTTCCCTCTTATAATTCACCCCTCCACTTT | CASSLLPSYNSPLHF
. | TRBJ1-1 | . | 14 | TRBV5-4 | TGTGCCAGCAGCTTGGGGGCAGGTAACACTGAAGCTTTCTTT | CASSLGAGNTEAFF
. | TRBJ2-1 | TRBD2 | 15 | TRBV4-1 | TGCGCCAGCAGCCACCTAGCGGGGGGGCTAGGGGAGCAGTTCTTC | CASSHLAGGLGEQFF
. | TRBJ1-1 | . | 12 | TRBV6-1 | TGTGCCAGCAGTCGGGACATCGAAAGGGCTTTCTTT | CASSRDIERAFF
. | TRBJ2-5 | TRBD2 | 16 | TRBV10-1 | TGCGCCAGCAGCGGGGGGAGAGGGATGGACCGGGGGACCCAGTACTTC | CASSGGRGMDRGTQYF
. | TRBJ1-1 | . | 13 | TRBV5-1 | TGCGCCAGCAGCTTGGACGGACAGACCCAAGCTTTCTTT | CASSLDGQTQAFF
. | TRBJ2-7 | TRBD1 | 14 | TRBV5-1 | TGCGCCAGCAGCATGACAGGGGGTTGGGACGAGCAGTACTTC | CASSMTGGWDEQYF
once | TRBJ2-1 | TRBD2 | 17 | TRBV13 | TGTGCCAGCAGCTCCCAGGGACTAGAACCCTCCTACAATGAGCAGTTCTTC | CASSSQGLEPSYNEQFF
. | TRBJ1-5 | TRBD1 | 15 | TRBV28 | TGTGCCAGCAGTTTCACCCAGGGACAGAGTCAGCCCCAGCATTTT | CASSFTQGQSQPQHF
. | TRBJ1-4 | TRBD1 | 15 | TRBV6-1 | TGTGCCAGCACAGCGGGGGGACAGGCGATTGAAAAACTGTTTTTT | CASTAGGQAIEKLFF
. | TRBJ1-3 | . | 18 | TRBV2 | TGTGCCAGCAGTGAACCGCAAGGGGTCAGCCGCTCTGGAAACACCATATATTTT | CASSEPQGVSRSGNTIYF
. | TRBJ1-1 | TRBD1 | 13 | TRBV27 | TGTGCCAGCAGGCTTACAGGGGAGACTGAAGCTTTCTTT | CASRLTGETEAFF
. | TRBJ2-7 | . | 14 | TRBV7-3 | TGTGCCAGCAGCCCTCGGGGAGCCTCCTACGAGCAGTACTTC | CASSPRGASYEQYF
. | TRBJ1-5 | . | 16 | TRBV11-2 | TGTGCCAGCAGCTTAGAGGGACAAGTTAGCAATCAGCCCCAGCATTTT | CASSLEGQVSNQPQHF
. | TRBJ1-4 | . | 14 | TRBV5-1 | TGCGCCAGCAGGGTGGGTAGGGCAGCTGAAAAACTGTTTTTT | CASRVGRAAEKLFF
once | TRBJ1-2 | . | 14 | TRBV7-8 | TGTGCCAGCAGCTTAGCGGTAGATAACTATGGCTACACCTTC | CASSLAVDNYGYTF
. | TRBJ2-5 | TRBD2 | 15 | TRBV7-2 | TGTGCCAGCAGCTCTAGCGGGGGGGCAGGGGAGACCCAGTACTTC | CASSSSGGAGETQYF
. | TRBJ1-1 | . | 12 | TRBV6-4 | TGTGCCAGCAGCGATTTGACAGGTGGAGCTTTCTTT | CASSDLTGGAFF
. | TRBJ1-4 | . | 14 | TRBV7-6 | TGTGCCAGCAGCGAGGGGGGGACTAATGAAAAACTGTTTTTT | CASSEGGTNEKLFF
. | TRBJ1-6 | . | 17 | TRBV13 | TGTGCCAGCAGCTTAGGACAGCCGAGCTCCTATAATTCACCCCTCCACTTT | CASSLGQPSSYNSPLHF
. | TRBJ2-7 | TRBD2 | 18 | TRBV27 | TGTGCCAGCAGTGGTATCCGACTAGCGGGGGCTAGCTCCTACGAGCAGTACTTC | CASSGIRLAGASSYEQYF
. | TRBJ2-3 | . | 16 | TRBV5-1 | TGCGCCAGCAGCACGGGACCCCAGGACTACACAGATACGCAGTATTTT | CASSTGPQDYTDTQYF
. | TRBJ1-5 | . | 14 | TRBV5-8 | TGTGCCAGCAGCCAAAGGACCGTTGATCAGCCCCAGCATTTT | CASSQRTVDQPQHF